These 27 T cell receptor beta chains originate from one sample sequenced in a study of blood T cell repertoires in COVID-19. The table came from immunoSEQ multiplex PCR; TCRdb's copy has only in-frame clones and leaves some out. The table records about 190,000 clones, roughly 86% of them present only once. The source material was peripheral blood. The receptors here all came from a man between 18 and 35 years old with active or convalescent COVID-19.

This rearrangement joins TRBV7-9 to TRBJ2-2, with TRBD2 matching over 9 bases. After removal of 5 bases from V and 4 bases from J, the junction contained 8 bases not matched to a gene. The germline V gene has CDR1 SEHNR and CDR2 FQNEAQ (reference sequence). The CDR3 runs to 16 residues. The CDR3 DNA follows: TGTGCCAGCAGCCCGGCCGGAGCGGGAGGCACCGGGGAGCTGTTTTTT. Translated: CASSPAGAGGTGELFF.

CDR3 loop: CSVETRDNQETQYF. The DNA of the CDR3 is TGCAGCGTTGAAACCCGGGACAACCAAGAGACCCAGTACTTC. The chain combines TRBV29-1 with TRBJ2-5; a possible D gene is TRBD1 (6 bases). Germline assignment: CDR1 SQVTM and CDR2 ANQGSEA. Deletions cut 2 bases from V and 0 bases from J, with 10 bases between. This CDR3 contains 14 residues.

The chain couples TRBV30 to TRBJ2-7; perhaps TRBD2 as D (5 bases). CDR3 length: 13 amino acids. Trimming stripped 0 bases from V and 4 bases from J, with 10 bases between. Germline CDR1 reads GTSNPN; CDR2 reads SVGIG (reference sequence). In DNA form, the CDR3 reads TGTGCCTGGAGTGTAATGGAGCGGTACGAGCAGTACTTC. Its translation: CAWSVMERYEQYF. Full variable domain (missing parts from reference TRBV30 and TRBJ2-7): SQTIHQWPATLVQPVGSPLSLECTVEGTSNPNLYWYRQAAGRGLQLLFYSVGIGQISSEVPQNLSASRPQDRQFILSSKKLLLSDSGFYLCAWSVMERYEQYFGPGTRLTVT.

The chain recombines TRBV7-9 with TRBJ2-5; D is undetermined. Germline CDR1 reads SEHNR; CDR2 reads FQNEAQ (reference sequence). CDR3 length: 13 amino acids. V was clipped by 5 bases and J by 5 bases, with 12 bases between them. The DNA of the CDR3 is TGTGCCAGCAGCAACAAATTCAGGGAGACCCAGTACTTC. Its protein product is CASSNKFRETQYF.

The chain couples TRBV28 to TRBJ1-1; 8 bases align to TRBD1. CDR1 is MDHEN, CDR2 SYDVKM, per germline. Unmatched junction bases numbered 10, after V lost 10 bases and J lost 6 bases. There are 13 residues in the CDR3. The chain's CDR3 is CATQETGVAEAFF. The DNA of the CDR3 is TGTGCCACCCAAGAGACAGGGGTGGCTGAAGCTTTCTTT.

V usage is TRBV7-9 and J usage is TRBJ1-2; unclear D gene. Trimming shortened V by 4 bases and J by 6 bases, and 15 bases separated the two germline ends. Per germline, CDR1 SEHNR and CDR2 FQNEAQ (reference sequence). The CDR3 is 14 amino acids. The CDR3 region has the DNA TGTGCCAGCAGCTCCTTGGTTGGCTTGGATGGCTACACCTTC. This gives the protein CASSSLVGLDGYTF.

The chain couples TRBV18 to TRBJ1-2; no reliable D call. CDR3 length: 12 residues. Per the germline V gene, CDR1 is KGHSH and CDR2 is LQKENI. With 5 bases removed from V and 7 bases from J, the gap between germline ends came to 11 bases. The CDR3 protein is CASSVEGSGYTF. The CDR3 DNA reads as TGTGCCAGCTCAGTCGAGGGAAGTGGCTACACCTTC.

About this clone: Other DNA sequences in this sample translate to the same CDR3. The CDR3, as DNA: TGTGCCAGCAGCCAAACTAGCCTCCAAGAGACCCAGTACTTC. Translation gives CASSQTSLQETQYF. The chain couples TRBV7-9 to TRBJ2-5; perhaps TRBD2 as D (6 bases). V was trimmed by 5 bases and J by 1 base, leaving 11 bases between them. The CDR3 totals 14 residues. Germline V CDR1 and CDR2: SEHNR, FQNEAQ (reference sequence).

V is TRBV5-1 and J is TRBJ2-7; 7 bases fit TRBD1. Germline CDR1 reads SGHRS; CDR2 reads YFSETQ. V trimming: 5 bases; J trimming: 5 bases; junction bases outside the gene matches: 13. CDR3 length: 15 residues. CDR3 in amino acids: CASRTPRGLFHEQYF. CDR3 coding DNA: TGCGCCAGCAGAACCCCCAGGGGGTTGTTCCACGAGCAGTACTTC.

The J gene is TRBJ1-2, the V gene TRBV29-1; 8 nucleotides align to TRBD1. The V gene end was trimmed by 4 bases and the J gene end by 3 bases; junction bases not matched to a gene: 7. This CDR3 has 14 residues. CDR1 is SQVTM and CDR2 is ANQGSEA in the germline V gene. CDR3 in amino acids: CSVGPGGVDYGYTF. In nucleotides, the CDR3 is TGCAGCGTTGGCCCAGGGGGCGTAGACTATGGCTACACCTTC.

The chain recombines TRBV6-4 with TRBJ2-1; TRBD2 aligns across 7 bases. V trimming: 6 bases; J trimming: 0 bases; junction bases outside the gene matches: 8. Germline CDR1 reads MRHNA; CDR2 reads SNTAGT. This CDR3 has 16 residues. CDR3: CASSETSTGSYNEQFF. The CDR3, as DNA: TGTGCCAGCAGCGAGACTAGCACGGGCTCCTACAATGAGCAGTTCTTC.

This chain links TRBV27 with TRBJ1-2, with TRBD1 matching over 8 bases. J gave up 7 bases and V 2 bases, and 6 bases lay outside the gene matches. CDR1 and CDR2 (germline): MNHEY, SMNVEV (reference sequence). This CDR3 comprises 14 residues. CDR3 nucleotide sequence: TGTGCCAGCAGTTTAAGTGGCAGGGGGCTTGGCTACACCTTC. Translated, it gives CASSLSGRGLGYTF.

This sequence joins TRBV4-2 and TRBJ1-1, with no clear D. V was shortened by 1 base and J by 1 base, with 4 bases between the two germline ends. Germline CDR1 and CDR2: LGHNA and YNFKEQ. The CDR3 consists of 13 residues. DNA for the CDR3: TGTGCCAGCAGCCAAGTCGGGAACACTGAAGCTTTCTTT. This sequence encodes CASSQVGNTEAFF.

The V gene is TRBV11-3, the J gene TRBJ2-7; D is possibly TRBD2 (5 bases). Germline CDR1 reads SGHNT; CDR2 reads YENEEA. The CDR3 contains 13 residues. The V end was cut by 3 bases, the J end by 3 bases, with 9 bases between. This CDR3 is CASSFGVSYEQYF. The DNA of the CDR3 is TGTGCCAGCAGCTTCGGGGTCAGCTACGAGCAGTACTTC.

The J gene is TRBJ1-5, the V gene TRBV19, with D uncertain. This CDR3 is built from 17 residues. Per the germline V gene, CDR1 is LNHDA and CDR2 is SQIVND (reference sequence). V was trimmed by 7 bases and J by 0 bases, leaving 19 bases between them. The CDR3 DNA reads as TGTGCCAGTAATCCCGCGGGAGGCACCTTTAGCAATCAGCCCCAGCATTTT. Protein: CASNPAGGTFSNQPQHF.

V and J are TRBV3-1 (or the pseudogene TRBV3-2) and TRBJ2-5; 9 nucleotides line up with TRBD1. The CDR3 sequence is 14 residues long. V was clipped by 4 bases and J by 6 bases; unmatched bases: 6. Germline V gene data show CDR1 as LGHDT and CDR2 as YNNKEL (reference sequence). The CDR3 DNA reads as TGTGCCAGCAGCCCGGGACAGGGCGGCCAGACCCAGTACTTC. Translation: CASSPGQGGQTQYF.

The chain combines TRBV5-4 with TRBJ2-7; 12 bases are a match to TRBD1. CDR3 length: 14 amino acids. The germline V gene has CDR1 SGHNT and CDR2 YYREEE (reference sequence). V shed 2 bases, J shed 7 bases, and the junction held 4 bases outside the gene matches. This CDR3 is CASSFGTGGREQYF. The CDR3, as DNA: TGTGCCAGCAGCTTCGGGACAGGGGGCAGGGAGCAGTACTTC. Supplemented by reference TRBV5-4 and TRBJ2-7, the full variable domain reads ETGVTQSPTHLIKTRGQQVTLRCSSQSGHNTVSWYQQALGQGPQFIFQYYREEENGRGNFPPRFSGLQFPNYSSELNVNALELDDSALYLCASSFGTGGREQYFGPGTRLTVT.

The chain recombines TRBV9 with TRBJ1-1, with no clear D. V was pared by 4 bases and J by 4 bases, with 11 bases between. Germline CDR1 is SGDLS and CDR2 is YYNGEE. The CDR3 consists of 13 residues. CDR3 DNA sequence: TGTGCCAGCAGCCCTCCAGGAGGCACTGAAGCTTTCTTT. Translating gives CASSPPGGTEAFF.

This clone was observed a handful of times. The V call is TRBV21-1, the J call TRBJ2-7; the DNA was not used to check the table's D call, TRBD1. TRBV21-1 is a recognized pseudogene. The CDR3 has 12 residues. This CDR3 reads CASPTGPYEQYF. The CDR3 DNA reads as TGTGCCAGTCCGACAGGACCCTACGAGCAGTACTTC.

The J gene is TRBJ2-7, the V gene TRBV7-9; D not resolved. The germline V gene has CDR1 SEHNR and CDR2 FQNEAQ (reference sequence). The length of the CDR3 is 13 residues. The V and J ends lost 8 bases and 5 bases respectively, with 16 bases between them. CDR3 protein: CASAPPGSDEQYF. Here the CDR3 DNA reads TGTGCCAGCGCCCCACCTGGCAGTGACGAGCAGTACTTC.

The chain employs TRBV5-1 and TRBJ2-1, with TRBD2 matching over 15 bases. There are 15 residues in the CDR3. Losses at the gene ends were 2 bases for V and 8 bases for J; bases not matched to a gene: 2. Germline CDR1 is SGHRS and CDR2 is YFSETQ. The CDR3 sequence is CASSLGLAGGDEQFF. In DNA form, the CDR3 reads TGCGCCAGCAGCTTAGGACTAGCGGGAGGGGATGAGCAGTTCTTC.

The CDR3 region has the DNA TGTGCCAGCAGTTACTCCCCGGGACAGGGGGCCGGGGAGCTGTTTTTT. It encodes CASSYSPGQGAGELFF. The rearrangement uses TRBV6-2 or TRBV6-3 and TRBJ2-2; 11 nucleotides match TRBD1. The V and J ends lost 0 bases and 6 bases, in that order; junction bases with no gene match: 3. Germline V gene lookup returns CDR1 MNHEY and CDR2 SVGEGT. The CDR3 covers 16 residues.

For the CDR3, the DNA is TGTGCCAGCAGCCAAGGGGGCGGTGGCTACACCTTC. This translates into CASSQGGGGYTF. The chain carries TRBV11-2 and TRBJ1-2; 7 bases are shared with TRBD1. This CDR3 is 12 amino acids long. J lost 7 bases, V lost 5 bases, and 4 bases had no gene match. The germline V gene has CDR1 SGHAT and CDR2 FQNNGV. Looking up the rest from reference TRBV11-2 and TRBJ1-2 gives the full variable domain: EAGVAQSPRYKIIEKRQSVAFWCNPISGHATLYWYQQILGQGPKLLIQFQNNGVVDDSQLPKDRFSAERLKGVDSTLKIQPAKLEDSAVYLCASSQGGGGYTFGSGTRLTVV.

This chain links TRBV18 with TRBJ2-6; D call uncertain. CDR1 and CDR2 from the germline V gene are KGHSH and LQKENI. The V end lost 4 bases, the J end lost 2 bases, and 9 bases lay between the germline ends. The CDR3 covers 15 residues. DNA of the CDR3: TGTGCCAGCTCACAGTCGGAGACTGGGGCCAACGTCCTGACTTTC. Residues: CASSQSETGANVLTF.

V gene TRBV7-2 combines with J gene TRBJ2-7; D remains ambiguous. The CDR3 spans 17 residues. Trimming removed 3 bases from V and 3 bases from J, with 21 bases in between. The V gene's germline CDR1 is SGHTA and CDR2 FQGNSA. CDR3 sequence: CASSFYAGDTHYYEQYF. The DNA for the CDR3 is TGTGCCAGCAGCTTCTACGCCGGAGATACGCACTACTACGAGCAGTACTTC.

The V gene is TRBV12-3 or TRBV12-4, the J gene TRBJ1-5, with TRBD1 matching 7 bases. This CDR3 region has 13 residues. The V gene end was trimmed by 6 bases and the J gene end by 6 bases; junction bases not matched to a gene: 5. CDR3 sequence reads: CASSLTGLQPQHF. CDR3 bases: TGTGCCAGCAGCCTGACAGGGCTTCAGCCCCAGCATTTT.

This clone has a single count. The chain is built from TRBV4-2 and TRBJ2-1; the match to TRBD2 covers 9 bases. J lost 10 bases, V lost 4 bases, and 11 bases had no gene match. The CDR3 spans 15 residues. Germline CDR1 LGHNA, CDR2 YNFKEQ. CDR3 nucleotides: TGTGCCAGCAGCCGGCCTAGCGGGGTGCGGGGCGAGCAGTTCTTC. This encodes CASSRPSGVRGEQFF.